This paragraph reports one T cell receptor beta chain. Its antigen is currently unknown. An end of the junction does not agree with germline; a read error may underlie this. Time point defined: cycle 4 day 1 (C4D1), after more than five weeks of nivolumab. Brentuximab vedotin exposure varied among the patients, all of whom had relapsed after autologous stem cell transplantation. The CDR3 sequence is 12 residues long. Germline loops: CDR1 SEHNR, CDR2 FQNEAQ (reference sequence). The data were obtained in a study of PD-1 blockade in classical Hodgkin lymphoma. Study-wide results and limits: Relapsed/refractory patients reportedly had lower baseline diversity than newly diagnosed patients.

Some clones are missing from TCRdb's copy, which holds only in-frame ones; the method was immunoSEQ multiplex PCR. The table lists tens of thousands of clones, under 95% of them singletons. The sample here was peripheral blood mononuclear cells (PBMCs), taken before the fourth cycle of nivolumab. The chain is built from TRBV7-9 and TRBJ1-2, with D perhaps matching TRBD1 (5 bases). This TCR derives from a human donor with classical Hodgkin lymphoma. This CDR3 reads CASSLADLGGAF. As DNA, the CDR3 is TGTGCCAGCAGCTTAGCCGATCTGGGGGGAGCCTTC.